This TCR beta chain was recovered during a study of circulating CD8 cells and anti-PD-1 response in melanoma. Study-level information: Nivolumab was given intravenously at 3 mg/kg every 2 weeks. Anti-PD-1 was first-line therapy for about 50% of the 13 patients. Study conclusions and caveats: Published repertoire comparisons used only baseline and M1 samples from a small cohort with few responders.

Four subsets defined by PD-1 and/or TIGIT were sorted from live CD3+CD8+TCRalphabeta+ cells. This clonotype is categorized as large (0.1 to 1%). Its antigen remains unidentified. Trimming pared 3 bases from V and 4 bases from J, leaving 10 bases between. The germline V gene encodes CDR1 LNHDA and CDR2 SQIVND (reference sequence). The CDR3 is made up of 14 amino acids. Using about 15 ng of total RNA, TCR libraries were made with the QIAseq Immune Repertoire TCR panel. TCRdb processed the reads anew with MiXCR; each CDR3 protein has one entry. The repertoire holds hundreds of distinct CDR3 sequences, with roughly 10% as singletons.

This clonotype was sampled from a human donor with melanoma. The rearrangement uses TRBV19 and TRBJ2-1, with a tentative D call TRBD2 (6 bases). Here the sequenced sample was CD8+ T cells from PBMCs, taken at baseline or after one month of anti-PD-1 therapy (not recorded which). The CDR3 region has the DNA TGTGCCAGTAGTATGCTAGCGAGTTACAATGAGCAGTTCTTC. Translated: CASSMLASYNEQFF.